A selection of T cell receptor beta chains follows, all from one sample in a study of CD8+CD57+ T cells in acquired aplastic anemia. Via MiXCR, TCRdb re-called the reads, giving one row per CDR3 protein. The sample lists approximately 300,000 distinct CDR3 sequences, 50% to 65% seen once, with around 1.3% in the top ten. The sample taken for sequencing was sorted CD4+, CD8+, or CD8+CD57+ T cells (not recorded which) from PBMCs. The receptor set was obtained from a human donor with aplastic anemia. CDR3s include the opening cysteine and the closing phenylalanine or tryptophan. D genes are given only for firm matches. The listing skips clone size in some rows; elsewhere it reads once, few, many or a size class.

cdr3_nt	cdr3_aa	cdr3_length	d_call	j_call	clone_size	v_call
TGTGCCAGCAGCGTAGCCGGCTACAATGAGCAGTTCTTC	CASSVAGYNEQFF	13	-	TRBJ2-1	many	TRBV9
TGTGCCGCCAAATCCAGGGCGGGCACCGGGGAGCTGTTTTTT	CAAKSRAGTGELFF	14	-	TRBJ2-2	once	TRBV6-5
TGTGCCAGCAGCCCCGCAGGTTGGGGTCGTTCTTTCTTT	CASSPAGWGRSFF	13	-	TRBJ1-1	many	TRBV6-1
TGTGCCAGCAGCTTATACGGGATGAAGGAGCAGTTCTTC	CASSLYGMKEQFF	13	-	TRBJ2-1	many	TRBV7-3
TGTGCCAGCAGCTTAGCGGTGTACCAAGAGACCCAGTACTTC	CASSLAVYQETQYF	14	-	TRBJ2-5	-	TRBV11-1
TGTGCCACCAGCAGAGATCGAGCCTCCTACGAGCAGTACTTC	CATSRDRASYEQYF	14	-	TRBJ2-7	-	TRBV15
TGTGCCAGCAGCCAAGATGAGGCGGTCGGACCCTACGAGCAGTACTTC	CASSQDEAVGPYEQYF	16	-	TRBJ2-7	few	TRBV4-2
TGTGCCAGCAGTGTTGGACAAACACTGCCAGCTTTCTTT	CASSVGQTLPAFF	13	-	TRBJ1-1	many	TRBV2
TGTGCCAGCAGCTTAAGAGCGGTCCAGAACACTGAAGCTTTCTTT	CASSLRAVQNTEAFF	15	-	TRBJ1-1	-	TRBV7-2
TGTGCCAGCAGCCAAGTAGGGGGAAACTACGAGCAGTACTTC	CASSQVGGNYEQYF	14	-	TRBJ2-7	-	TRBV3-1
TGTGCCAGCAGCCCCCTGGGAGGGCCCAGCAATGAGCAGTTCTTC	CASSPLGGPSNEQFF	15	TRBD2	TRBJ2-1	-	TRBV2
TGTGCTTACAGCTTAGAAGAGGGATACAGGGAGCTGTTTTTT	CAYSLEEGYRELFF	14	-	TRBJ2-2	once	TRBV7-8
TGTGCCTCCACAGGTGGGGGGAGGACAGAGACCCAGTACTTC	CASTGGGRTETQYF	14	-	TRBJ2-5	-	TRBV10-3
TGCAGTGCTAGAGATGGGACTAGCATAGATACGCAGTATTTT	CSARDGTSIDTQYF	14	TRBD2	TRBJ2-3	-	TRBV20-1
TGCGCCAGCAGCTTGGGAGGGGGTAACGGGAACACCGGGGAGCTGTTTTTT	CASSLGGGNGNTGELFF	17	-	TRBJ2-2	many	TRBV5-1
TGCGCCAGCAGCCAAGAGTCCTGGACTGAAGCTTTCTTT	CASSQESWTEAFF	13	-	TRBJ1-1	few	TRBV5-1
TGTGCCAGCCACTTAGGTCAAGAGACCCAGTACTTC	CASHLGQETQYF	12	-	TRBJ2-5	once	TRBV7-9
TGTGCCACCTGCCTATCACTACCTAATGAAAAACTGTTTTTT	CATCLSLPNEKLFF	14	-	TRBJ1-4	many	TRBV24-1
TGTGCCAGCAGTTATAGGTGGGGACGGGAAAAACTGTTTTTT	CASSYRWGREKLFF	14	-	TRBJ1-4	-	TRBV19
TGTGCCAGCATTGGGACAGGGGGCAATGGCTACACCTTC	CASIGTGGNGYTF	13	TRBD1	TRBJ1-2	-	TRBV2
TGTGCCAGCGGGCGTGGGGCAGGGAGCGAGACCCAGTACTTC	CASGRGAGSETQYF	14	-	TRBJ2-5	-	TRBV7-3
TGTGCCACCAGTGCCAGGGGGCGTACAGATACGCAGTTCTTC	CATSARGRTDTQFF	14	TRBD1	TRBJ2-1	-	TRBV24-1
TGTGCCAGCACCGGACAGGGCGCCAATGAGCAGTTCTTC	CASTGQGANEQFF	13	TRBD1	TRBJ2-1	-	TRBV7-3
TGTGCCAGCAGCCACACCGGGACAGGGGACACGCAGTACTTC	CASSHTGTGDTQYF	14	TRBD1	TRBJ2-7	-	TRBV7-3
TGTGCCAGCAGCCCCCGGGTCAGCTACGAGCAGTACTTC	CASSPRVSYEQYF	13	-	TRBJ2-7	few	TRBV7-3
TGCAGTGCTAGAGACAGGGGGAACACCGGGGAGCTGTTTTTT	CSARDRGNTGELFF	14	-	TRBJ2-2	-	TRBV20-1
TGTGCCAGCACCTCCTCCTGGGGTAAAGAGACCCAGTACTTC	CASTSSWGKETQYF	14	-	TRBJ2-5	-	TRBV7-9
TGTGCCAGTAGCCGACCCCTTGGAAACACCATATATTTT	CASSRPLGNTIYF	13	-	TRBJ1-3	-	TRBV19
TGTGCCACCAGTGAGGGACAGGGGTTCACAGATACGCAGTATTTT	CATSEGQGFTDTQYF	15	TRBD1	TRBJ2-3	-	TRBV24-1
TGTGCCAGCAGTTTATTGGGACAGGGACTCACTGAAGCTTTCTTT	CASSLLGQGLTEAFF	15	TRBD1	TRBJ1-1	many	TRBV28
TGTGCCAGCAGCCGACCGACAGGGGCCGCAGATACGCAGTATTTT	CASSRPTGAADTQYF	15	TRBD1	TRBJ2-3	-	TRBV7-9
TGTGCCAGCAGCAGGGGAGAGCGGGATTACGAGCAGTACTTC	CASSRGERDYEQYF	14	-	TRBJ2-7	once	TRBV2
TGTGCCAGTAGTGCCGACGGAAACACCATATATTTT	CASSADGNTIYF	12	-	TRBJ1-3	-	TRBV19
TGTGCCACCATCTCAGGGGCAGGGGTGAACACTGAAGCTTTCTTT	CATISGAGVNTEAFF	15	-	TRBJ1-1	-	TRBV10-3
TGTGCCAGCCGGGGGGGCGGGGGCACTGAAGCTTTCTTT	CASRGGGGTEAFF	13	-	TRBJ1-1	-	TRBV7-3
TGCGCCAGCAGCTTGGGACAGACGAACACCGGGGAGCTGTTTTTT	CASSLGQTNTGELFF	15	-	TRBJ2-2	many	TRBV5-1
TGTGCCAGCAGGGGGGAATGGACAGTTAACACTGAAGCTTTCTTT	CASRGEWTVNTEAFF	15	-	TRBJ1-1	-	TRBV7-8
TGTGCCAGCAGTGACACAGGGGCCTATGGCTACACCTTC	CASSDTGAYGYTF	13	TRBD1	TRBJ1-2	many	TRBV25-1
TGTGCCAGCAGCCAAGAGGTCGGGGCGGGGAGCTTCAGCAATCAGCCCCAGCATTTT	CASSQEVGAGSFSNQPQHF	19	-	TRBJ1-5	once	TRBV4-2
TGTGCCAGTAGAGATGCAGAGACCCAGTACTTC	CASRDAETQYF	11	-	TRBJ2-5	-	TRBV19
TGCAGCGTTGTTCAGGGTAGCACCGGGGAGCTGTTTTTT	CSVVQGSTGELFF	13	-	TRBJ2-2	-	TRBV29-1
TGCAGTGCTAGCCTAGCGGGGGGGATCGCTTACTTC	CSASLAGGIAYF	12	TRBD2	TRBJ2-1	many	TRBV20-1
TGTGCCAGCTCACCTAACGACAGGGGGGAAGCTTTCTTT	CASSPNDRGEAFF	13	TRBD1	TRBJ1-1	many	TRBV18
TGTGCCAGCAGCGCCGGGACAGGGGGGGAAACTGAAGCTTTCTTT	CASSAGTGGETEAFF	15	TRBD1	TRBJ1-1	-	TRBV7-9
TGTGCCAGCAGTTACTCGACGGTCCCCAACGTAGATACGCAGTATTTT	CASSYSTVPNVDTQYF	16	-	TRBJ2-3	many	TRBV6-5
TGTGCCAGCAGGGGGCGCTCCGAAGAGACCCAGTACTTC	CASRGRSEETQYF	13	-	TRBJ2-5	many	TRBV5-8
TGTGCCAGCAGCTTTGTAGGGGGCGCAGGTGAAAAACTGTTTTTT	CASSFVGGAGEKLFF	15	TRBD1	TRBJ1-4	-	TRBV7-2
TGTGCCAGCAGGGGACCCGGACGGACGTACGAGCAGTACTTC	CASRGPGRTYEQYF	14	-	TRBJ2-7	once	TRBV7-2
TGCAGTGCTAGATTACGAGGATCCTACGAGCAGTACTTC	CSARLRGSYEQYF	13	-	TRBJ2-7	-	TRBV20-1
TGTGCCAGCAGCCCCGGAACTCGCGGCGATACGCAGTATTTT	CASSPGTRGDTQYF	14	-	TRBJ2-3	-	TRBV7-9
TGCAGCGGCACTAGCGGGGCGGGAGATACGCAGTATTTT	CSGTSGAGDTQYF	13	TRBD2	TRBJ2-3	-	TRBV29-1
TGTGCCAGTAGTATTGCAGGGGGCGGTTCACCCCTCCACTTT	CASSIAGGGSPLHF	14	TRBD1	TRBJ1-6	-	TRBV19
TGTGCCAGCAGCTTAGTAGTGGGGGTCACAGATACGCAGTATTTT	CASSLVVGVTDTQYF	15	-	TRBJ2-3	-	TRBV7-8
TGTGCCAGCAGCGAAGGGAGGGCCAATCAGCCCCAGCATTTT	CASSEGRANQPQHF	14	-	TRBJ1-5	-	TRBV9
TGTGCCAGCAGTGTACGAGCCCCCCACGTCCTCCCCACAGATACGCAGTATTTT	CASSVRAPHVLPTDTQYF	18	-	TRBJ2-3	-	TRBV25-1
TGCAGTGCTCCCGACCGACCTAATGAAAAACTGTTTTTT	CSAPDRPNEKLFF	13	-	TRBJ1-4	many	TRBV20-1
TGCGCCAGCAGCCAAGATGTCGGGCTACAGGGCTACACCTTC	CASSQDVGLQGYTF	14	-	TRBJ1-2	-	TRBV4-1
TGTGCCAGCAGCTTTGATCTAGCGGGAGGGCCCCCCTCCTACGAGCAGTACTTC	CASSFDLAGGPPSYEQYF	18	TRBD2	TRBJ2-7	-	TRBV7-9
TGTGCCAGCAGCCAAGATTCCGGACACCCATACGAGCAGTACTTC	CASSQDSGHPYEQYF	15	-	TRBJ2-7	many	TRBV3-1
TGTGCCAGCAGCTTGAGGCCTGATGGAGGCTATGGCTACACCTTC	CASSLRPDGGYGYTF	15	-	TRBJ1-2	-	TRBV7-8